The rows below give T cell receptor beta chains drawn from one sample of a study of blood T cell repertoires in COVID-19. TCRdb's table, derived via immunoSEQ multiplex PCR, lists solely in-frame clones and lacks some. The sample has some 130,000 clones; roughly 86% are singletons. Material for sequencing was peripheral blood. The receptors were sampled from a woman aged 70-85 years with COVID-19, enrolled during active disease. The CDR3 runs from the conserved cysteine through the conserved F or W. A D gene is named only where the DNA matches it firmly. Clone sizes are given selectively: once, few, many, or a class where the clone is expanded.

D | J | V | size | DNA | CDR3
. | TRBJ2-5 | TRBV28 | once | TGTGCCAGCAGTTCCGGTGGGGCCCAAGAGACCCAGTACTTC | CASSSGGAQETQYF
. | TRBJ1-1 | TRBV18 | . | TGTGCCAGCTCACCACTTATAACAGACAACACTGAAGCTTTCTTT | CASSPLITDNTEAFF
TRBD2 | TRBJ2-5 | TRBV5-1 | . | TGCGCCAGCAGCTCCGGCAGTAGCGGGGGGGCTAGAGAGACCCAGTACTTC | CASSSGSSGGARETQYF
. | TRBJ2-5 | TRBV30 | . | TGTGCCTGGAGTGTACTAACCGGGAATCAAGAGACCCAGTACTTC | CAWSVLTGNQETQYF
. | TRBJ1-1 | TRBV6-1 | . | TGTGCCAGCAGTGAACTAAGGACAGTGAACACTGAAGCTTTCTTT | CASSELRTVNTEAFF
. | TRBJ2-7 | TRBV5-8 | . | TGTGCCAGCAGCTTGCGGGGGATTTCCTACGAGCAGTACTTC | CASSLRGISYEQYF
TRBD2 | TRBJ2-2 | TRBV27 | once | TGTGCCAGCAGGAGCCGCCCCCCGGGGGGGAACACCGGGGAGCTGTTTTTT | CASRSRPPGGNTGELFF
. | TRBJ1-2 | TRBV14 | . | TGTGCCAGCAGCCAACGGAGGGCTTTCTATGGCTACACCTTC | CASSQRRAFYGYTF
. | TRBJ2-5 | TRBV7-9 | . | TGTGCCAGCAGCTTAGAGAGGTGGCAGGGTGTAGAGACCCAGTACTTC | CASSLERWQGVETQYF
. | TRBJ1-2 | TRBV5-4 | . | TGTGCCAGCAGCTTGGCGAGCTATGGCTACACCTTC | CASSLASYGYTF